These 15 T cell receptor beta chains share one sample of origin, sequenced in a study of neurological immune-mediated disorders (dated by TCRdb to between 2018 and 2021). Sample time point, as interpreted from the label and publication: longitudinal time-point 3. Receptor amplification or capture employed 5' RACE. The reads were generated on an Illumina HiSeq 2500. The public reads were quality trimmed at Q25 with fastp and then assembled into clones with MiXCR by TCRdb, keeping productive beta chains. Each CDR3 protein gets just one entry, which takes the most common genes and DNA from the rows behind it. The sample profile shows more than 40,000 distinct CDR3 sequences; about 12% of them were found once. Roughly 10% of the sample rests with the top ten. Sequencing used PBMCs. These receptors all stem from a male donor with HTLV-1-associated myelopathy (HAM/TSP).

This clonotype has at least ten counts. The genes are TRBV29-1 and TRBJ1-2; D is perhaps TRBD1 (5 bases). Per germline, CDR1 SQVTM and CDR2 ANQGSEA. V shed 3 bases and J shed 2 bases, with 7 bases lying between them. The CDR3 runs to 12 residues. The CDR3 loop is CSVETANYGYTF. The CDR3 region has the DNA TGCAGCGTTGAGACAGCAAACTATGGCTACACCTTC.

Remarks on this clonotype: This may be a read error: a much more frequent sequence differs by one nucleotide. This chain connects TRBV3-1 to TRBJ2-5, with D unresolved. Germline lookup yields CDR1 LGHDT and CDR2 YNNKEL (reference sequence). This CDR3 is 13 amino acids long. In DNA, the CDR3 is TGTGCCATCAGCCATCGGGACCAAGAGACCCAGTACTTC. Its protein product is CAISHRDQETQYF.

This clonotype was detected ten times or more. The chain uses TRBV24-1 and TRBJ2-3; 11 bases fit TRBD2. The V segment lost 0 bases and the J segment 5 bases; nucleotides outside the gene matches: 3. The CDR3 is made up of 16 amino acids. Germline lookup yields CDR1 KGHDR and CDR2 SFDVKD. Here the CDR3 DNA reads TGTGCCACCAGTGATTTGCCTAGCGGGGGGATAGATACGCAGTATTTT. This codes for CATSDLPSGGIDTQYF.

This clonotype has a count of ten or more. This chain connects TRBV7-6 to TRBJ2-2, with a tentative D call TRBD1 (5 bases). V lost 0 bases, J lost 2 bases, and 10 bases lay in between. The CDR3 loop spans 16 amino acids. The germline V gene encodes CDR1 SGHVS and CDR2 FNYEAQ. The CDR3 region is CASSLAPGKNTGELFF. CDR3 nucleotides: TGTGCCAGCAGCTTAGCCCCAGGGAAAAACACCGGGGAGCTGTTTTTT. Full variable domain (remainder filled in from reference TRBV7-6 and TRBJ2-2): GAGVSQSPRYKVTKRGQDVALRCDPISGHVSLYWYRQALGQGPEFLTYFNYEAQQDKSGLPNDRFSAERPEGSISTLTIQRTEQRDSAMYRCASSLAPGKNTGELFFGEGSRLTVL.

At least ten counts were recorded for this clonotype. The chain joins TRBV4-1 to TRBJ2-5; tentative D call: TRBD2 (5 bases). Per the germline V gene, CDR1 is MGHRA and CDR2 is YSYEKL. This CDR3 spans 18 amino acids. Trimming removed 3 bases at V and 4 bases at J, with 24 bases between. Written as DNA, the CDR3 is TGCGCCAGCAGCCATCATCCCCCCCTACTAGTGAACGCAGAGACCCAGTACTTC. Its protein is CASSHHPPLLVNAETQYF.

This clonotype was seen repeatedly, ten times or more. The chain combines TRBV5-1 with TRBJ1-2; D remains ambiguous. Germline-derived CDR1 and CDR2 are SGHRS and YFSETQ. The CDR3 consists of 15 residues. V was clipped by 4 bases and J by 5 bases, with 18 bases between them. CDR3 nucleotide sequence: TGCGCCAGCAGCCCGGGAGCGGGGATTGAATATGGCTACACCTTC. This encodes CASSPGAGIEYGYTF.

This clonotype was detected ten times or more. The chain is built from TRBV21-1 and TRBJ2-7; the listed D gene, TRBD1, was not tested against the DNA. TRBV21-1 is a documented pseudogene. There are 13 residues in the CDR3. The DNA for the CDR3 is TGTGCCAGCATCCCCAGGGGGCGTTACGAGCAGTACTTC. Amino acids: CASIPRGRYEQYF.

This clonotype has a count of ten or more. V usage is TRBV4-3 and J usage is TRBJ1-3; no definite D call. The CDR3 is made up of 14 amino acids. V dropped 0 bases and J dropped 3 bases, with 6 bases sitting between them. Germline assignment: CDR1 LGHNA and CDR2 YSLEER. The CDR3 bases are TGCGCCAGCAGCCAAGAGGGGTATGGAAACACCATATATTTT. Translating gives CASSQEGYGNTIYF.

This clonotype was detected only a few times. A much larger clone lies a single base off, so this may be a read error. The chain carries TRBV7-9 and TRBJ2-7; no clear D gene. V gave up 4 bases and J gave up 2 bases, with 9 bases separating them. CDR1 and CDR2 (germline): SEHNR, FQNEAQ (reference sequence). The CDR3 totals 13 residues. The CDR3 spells CASSSMEAYEQYF. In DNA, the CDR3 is TGTGCCAGCAGCTCGATGGAAGCCTACGAGCAGTACTTC. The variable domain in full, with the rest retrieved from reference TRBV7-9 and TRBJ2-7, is DTGVSQNPRHKITKRGQNVTFRCDPISEHNRLYWYRQTLGQGPEFLTYFQNEAQLEKSRLLSDRFSAERPKGSFSTLEIQRTEQGDSAMYLCASSSMEAYEQYFGPGTRLTVT.

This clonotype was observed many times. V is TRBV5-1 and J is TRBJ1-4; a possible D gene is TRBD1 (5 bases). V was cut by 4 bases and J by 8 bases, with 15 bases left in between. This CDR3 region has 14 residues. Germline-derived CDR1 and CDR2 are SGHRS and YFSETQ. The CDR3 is CASSGGASFEKLFF. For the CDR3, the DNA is TGCGCCAGCAGCGGAGGGGCGAGTTTCGAAAAACTGTTTTTT.

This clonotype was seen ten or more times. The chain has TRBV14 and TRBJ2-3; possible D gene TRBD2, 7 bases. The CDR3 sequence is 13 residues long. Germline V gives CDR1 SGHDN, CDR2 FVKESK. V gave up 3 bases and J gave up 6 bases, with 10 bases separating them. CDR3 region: CASSHSGGDTQYF. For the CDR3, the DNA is TGTGCCAGCAGCCACTCGGGGGGCGATACGCAGTATTTT.

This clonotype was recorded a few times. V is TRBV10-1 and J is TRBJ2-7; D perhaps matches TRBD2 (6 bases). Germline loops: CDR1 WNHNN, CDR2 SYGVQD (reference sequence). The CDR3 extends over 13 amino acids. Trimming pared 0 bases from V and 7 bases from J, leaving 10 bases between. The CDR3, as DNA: TGCGCCAGCAGTGAGTCGGTTGGAGGGGAGCAGTACTTC. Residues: CASSESVGGEQYF.

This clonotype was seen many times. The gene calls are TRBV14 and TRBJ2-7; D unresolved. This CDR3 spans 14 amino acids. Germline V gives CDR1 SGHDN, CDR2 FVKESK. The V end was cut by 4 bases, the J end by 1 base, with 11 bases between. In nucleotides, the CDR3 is TGTGCCAGCAGCCCAAGGGAAAAGTCCTACGAGCAGTACTTC. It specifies CASSPREKSYEQYF.

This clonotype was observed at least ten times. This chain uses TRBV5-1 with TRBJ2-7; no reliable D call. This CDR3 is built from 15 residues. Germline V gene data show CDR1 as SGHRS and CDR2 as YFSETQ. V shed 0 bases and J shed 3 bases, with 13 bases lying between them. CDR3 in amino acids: CASSLDTLTVYEQYF. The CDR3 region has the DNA TGCGCCAGCAGCTTGGACACTTTAACTGTCTACGAGCAGTACTTC.

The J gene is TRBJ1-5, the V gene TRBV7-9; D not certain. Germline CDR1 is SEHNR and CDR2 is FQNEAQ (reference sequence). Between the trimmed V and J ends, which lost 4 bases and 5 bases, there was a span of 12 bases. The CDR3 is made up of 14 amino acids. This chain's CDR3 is CASSSAGFDQPQHF. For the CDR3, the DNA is TGTGCCAGCAGCTCTGCGGGTTTCGATCAGCCCCAGCATTTT. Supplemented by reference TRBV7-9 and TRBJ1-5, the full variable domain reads DTGVSQNPRHKITKRGQNVTFRCDPISEHNRLYWYRQTLGQGPEFLTYFQNEAQLEKSRLLSDRFSAERPKGSFSTLEIQRTEQGDSAMYLCASSSAGFDQPQHFGDGTRLSIL.